Below, 5 T cell receptor beta chains from the same sample are listed, as sequenced in a study of regulatory T cells in long-lasting Graves disease. Noted time point: persistent/refractory GD, antithyroid drugs over 5 years with positive TRAb. PBMC RNA was the source of the TCR library. Construction of the TCR beta libraries employed iRepertoire HTBI primers in conjunction with Arm-PCR of CDR3 regions. TCRdb itself ran the multiplex PCR reads through MiXCR, one entry per CDR3 protein. This sample carries roughly 400,000 distinct CDR3 sequences, around 20% of them seen once, and the ten largest clones take less than 25%. The input for sequencing was peripheral blood mononuclear cells (PBMCs), taken when the disease was refractory, from a patient treated with antithyroid drugs. These receptors were taken from a female donor with Graves disease.

V is TRBV18 and J is TRBJ2-7; 7 bases line up with TRBD1. Germline CDR1 reads KGHSH; CDR2 reads LQKENI. CDR3 length: 13 amino acids. The ends lost 7 bases at V and 7 bases at J; junction bases unmatched: 10. In DNA, the CDR3 is TGTGCCAGCTTCCCAGACAGGGCAGGAGAGCAGTACTTC. Translated: CASFPDRAGEQYF.

This clonotype was seen at least ten times. The rearrangement joins TRBV6-1 to TRBJ2-7, with TRBD2 as a possible D gene (5 bases). Germline values: CDR1 MNHNS, CDR2 SASEGT. V lost 7 bases and J lost 1, with 14 bases in between. The CDR3 is 14 residues long. The CDR3 loop reads CASTSRESSYEQYF. As DNA, the CDR3 is TGTGCCAGCACCTCTAGGGAGTCTTCCTACGAGCAGTACTTC.

This clonotype has a count of ten or more. The chain carries TRBV27 and TRBJ2-5; D uncertain. Between the trimmed V and J ends, which lost 6 bases and 4 bases, there was a span of 18 bases. Germline-derived CDR1 and CDR2 are MNHEY and SMNVEV (reference sequence). The CDR3 sequence is 15 residues long. CDR3 nucleotide sequence: TGTGCCAGCAGACCACGCTTCGGCCTGGGAGAGACCCAGTACTTC. Translated, it gives CASRPRFGLGETQYF.

In its sample, this clonotype was seen many times. V and J are TRBV7-8 and TRBJ2-5; D is uncertain. The CDR3 consists of 15 residues. Trimming removed 5 bases from V and 5 bases from J, with 18 bases in between. Per germline, CDR1 SGHVS and CDR2 FQNEAQ. CDR3 loop: CASSPRQLISETQYF. The CDR3 nucleotides are TGTGCCAGCAGCCCCCGCCAGTTGATATCTGAGACCCAGTACTTC.

This clonotype was found many times. This rearrangement joins TRBV7-6 to TRBJ2-2; D remains unclear. Germline assignment: CDR1 SGHVS and CDR2 FNYEAQ. V shed 5 bases and J shed 2 bases, with 15 bases lying between them. The CDR3 is 16 amino acids. The CDR3 DNA is TGTGCCAGCAGCCCAGGACCTGGGCTTAACACCGGGGAGCTGTTTTTT. This gives the protein CASSPGPGLNTGELFF.